These 20 T cell receptor beta chains were all obtained from the same sample, sequenced in a study of T cell responses to AZD1222 COVID-19 vaccine. TCRdb's copy holds only in-frame clones and misses some; the assay was immunoSEQ multiplex PCR. The table shows under 150,000 clones, with roughly 87% occurring only once. The sequencing used peripheral blood, collected 28 days after the second AZD1222 dose. These receptors were collected from an adult who received the AZD1222 COVID-19 vaccine.

The V call is TRBV19, the J call TRBJ1-2, with D tentatively TRBD1 (6 bases). Deletions cut 7 bases from V and 2 bases from J, with 11 bases between. In germline, CDR1 is LNHDA, CDR2 SQIVND (reference sequence). This CDR3 region has 13 residues. The CDR3 is CASNIDRNYGYTF. For the CDR3, the DNA is TGTGCCAGTAATATCGACAGGAACTATGGCTACACCTTC. The variable domain in full, with the rest retrieved from reference TRBV19 and TRBJ1-2, is DGGITQSPKYLFRKEGQNVTLSCEQNLNHDAMYWYRQDPGQGLRLIYYSQIVNDFQKGDIAEGYSVSREKKESFPLTVTSAQKNPTAFYLCASNIDRNYGYTFGSGTRLTVV.

The chain links TRBV27 to TRBJ2-1, with TRBD2 matching 13 bases. Trimming removed 5 bases from V and 1 base from J; junction bases left unmatched: 11. CDR1 MNHEY and CDR2 SMNVEV come from the germline V gene (reference sequence). CDR3 length: 19 amino acids. The CDR3 loop is CASSRRTSGGPQSYNEQFF. The CDR3 DNA is TGTGCCAGCAGTCGACGGACTAGCGGGGGCCCCCAGTCCTACAATGAGCAGTTCTTC.

The CDR3 spells CASSSRRADNEQFF. As DNA, the CDR3 is TGCGCCAGCAGCTCCCGCAGGGCGGACAATGAGCAGTTCTTC. The gene calls are TRBV5-1 and TRBJ2-1, with D maybe TRBD1 (5 bases). V was shortened by 3 bases and J by 5 bases, with 12 bases between the two germline ends. CDR3 length equals 14 residues. Germline assignment: CDR1 SGHRS and CDR2 YFSETQ. The full variable domain, with the rest looked up from reference TRBV5-1 and TRBJ2-1, is KAGVTQTPRYLIKTRGQQVTLSCSPISGHRSVSWYQQTPGQGLQFLFEYFSETQRNKGNFPGRFSGRQFSNSRSEMNVSTLELGDSALYLCASSSRRADNEQFFGPGTRLTVL.

This chain uses TRBV24-1 with TRBJ2-1; 10 bases line up with TRBD1. The V and J ends lost 3 bases and 8 bases, in that order; junction bases with no gene match: 9. The V gene's germline CDR1 is KGHDR and CDR2 SFDVKD. CDR3 length equals 16 residues. The CDR3, as DNA: TGTGCCACCAGTGATCCCGGGACAGGGGCCTCCGATGAGCAGTTCTTC. The encoded protein is CATSDPGTGASDEQFF.

The V call is TRBV7-8, the J call TRBJ2-7; 10 bases are a match to TRBD1. The CDR3 length is 16 residues. The germline CDR1 and CDR2 sequences are SGHVS and FQNEAQ. V dropped 0 bases and J dropped 0; count of bases not matched to a gene: 2. CDR3 amino acids: CASSLARDRGSYEQYF. In DNA form, the CDR3 reads TGTGCCAGCAGCTTAGCTCGGGACAGGGGCTCCTACGAGCAGTACTTC.

This chain joins TRBV30 and TRBJ1-5, with a possible D match to TRBD1 (6 bases). This CDR3 is built from 12 residues. Trimming took off 4 bases at V and 6 bases at J, with 10 bases between the two ends. CDR1 and CDR2 from the germline V gene are GTSNPN and SVGIG (reference sequence). The CDR3, as DNA: TGTGCCTGGAACCGGGGGGCTCAGCCCCAGCATTTT. Residues: CAWNRGAQPQHF.

The chain employs TRBV5-1 and TRBJ2-7, with 7 positions matching TRBD1. This CDR3 contains 13 residues. V lost 1 base, J lost 6 bases, and 4 bases stayed unmatched. Germline CDR1 reads SGHRS; CDR2 reads YFSETQ. The DNA of the CDR3 is TGCGCCAGCAGCTTGAGTGGGACAGTCGAGCAGTACTTC. The encoded protein is CASSLSGTVEQYF.

The V and J genes are TRBV11-2 and TRBJ2-2; D gene uncertain. V was clipped by 1 base and J by 7 bases, with 7 bases between them. The CDR3 has 13 residues. The V gene's germline CDR1 is SGHAT and CDR2 FQNNGV. CDR3 sequence reads: CASSLGWGGELFF. For the CDR3, the DNA is TGTGCCAGCAGCTTAGGATGGGGCGGGGAGCTGTTTTTT. Drawing the rest from reference TRBV11-2 and TRBJ2-2, the complete variable domain is EAGVAQSPRYKIIEKRQSVAFWCNPISGHATLYWYQQILGQGPKLLIQFQNNGVVDDSQLPKDRFSAERLKGVDSTLKIQPAKLEDSAVYLCASSLGWGGELFFGEGSRLTVL.

The chain combines TRBV28 with TRBJ1-3, with no clear D. The CDR3 runs to 16 residues. V lost 1 base and J lost 0, with 10 bases in between. Germline V gene data show CDR1 as MDHEN and CDR2 as SYDVKM. CDR3 amino acids: CASSLSGSLSGNTIYF. The CDR3, as DNA: TGTGCCAGCAGTTTATCGGGCAGCCTCTCTGGAAACACCATATATTTT.

The rearrangement joins TRBV11-3 to TRBJ1-2; D call uncertain. Trimming took 0 bases from V and 7 from J, leaving 15 bases between them. Germline CDR1 SGHNT, CDR2 YENEEA. The CDR3 extends over 15 amino acids. The CDR3 region has the DNA TGTGCCAGCAGCTTAGATAAGGCGGGGATCGGTGGCTACACCTTC. This gives the protein CASSLDKAGIGGYTF. The complete variable domain, with remaining parts taken from reference TRBV11-3 and TRBJ1-2, reads EAGVVQSPRYKIIEKKQPVAFWCNPISGHNTLYWYLQNLGQGPELLIRYENEEAVDDSQLPKDRFSAERLKGVDSTLKIQPAELGDSAVYLCASSLDKAGIGGYTFGSGTRLTVV.

J is TRBJ1-2 and V is TRBV18, with a weak D call TRBD1 (6 bases). V lost 2 bases, J lost 2 bases, and 9 bases lay in between. The CDR3 length is 14 residues. The V gene's germline CDR1 is KGHSH and CDR2 LQKENI. CDR3 nucleotide sequence: TGTGCCAGCTCACCATCCGGACAGAACTATGGCTACACCTTC. It codes for CASSPSGQNYGYTF.

The V call is TRBV7-8, the J call TRBJ2-5, with D hard to call. The V gene's germline CDR1 is SGHVS and CDR2 FQNEAQ. This CDR3 is 14 amino acids long. Trimming removed 5 bases at V and 4 bases at J, with 14 bases between. The CDR3 DNA follows: TGTGCCAGCAGCGCTTCTAGTATCTCAGAGACCCAGTACTTC. This translates into CASSASSISETQYF.

The chain is built from TRBV23-1 and TRBJ1-1, with D perhaps TRBD1 (6 bases). TRBV23-1 is annotated as an ORF whose role is uncertain. V was trimmed by 5 bases and J by 0 bases, leaving 19 bases between them. The CDR3 length is 17 residues. CDR3 DNA sequence: TGCGCCAGCAGTAAGGGATCCTTGGACAGTCTGAACACTGAAGCTTTCTTT. Translation gives CASSKGSLDSLNTEAFF.

The chain joins TRBV4-1 to TRBJ2-3, with D possibly TRBD2 on 6 matching bases. The CDR3 is 14 amino acids. V lost 1 base, J lost 7 bases, and 12 bases lay in between. Germline lookup yields CDR1 MGHRA and CDR2 YSYEKL. The CDR3 spells CASSQAGGLNTQYF. DNA for the CDR3: TGCGCCAGCAGCCAAGCCGGGGGATTGAATACGCAGTATTTT.

The J gene is TRBJ2-2, the V gene TRBV19; 10 bases map to TRBD2. Germline loops: CDR1 LNHDA, CDR2 SQIVND (reference sequence). The CDR3 spans 16 residues. V lost 7 bases to trimming and J lost 5 bases; unmatched junction nucleotides: 10. In DNA form, the CDR3 reads TGTGCCAGTAAGCCTAGCGGGGGACCCGGGACCGGGGAGCTGTTTTTT. It codes for CASKPSGGPGTGELFF.

The table lists this clone with a count of one. This sequence joins TRBV6-5 and TRBJ2-7; D gene uncertain. The length of the CDR3 is 14 residues. CDR1 and CDR2 from the germline V gene are MNHEY and SVGAGI. With 6 bases removed from V and 0 bases from J, the gap between germline ends came to 12 bases. The CDR3 sequence is CASSPTLSSYEQYF. CDR3 DNA sequence: TGTGCCAGCAGCCCGACCCTCAGCTCCTACGAGCAGTACTTC.

The chain couples TRBV6-1 to TRBJ1-4, with TRBD1 as a possible D gene (6 bases). The CDR3 runs to 16 residues. The germline gives CDR1 MNHNS, CDR2 SASEGT. Trimming stripped 2 bases from V and 6 bases from J, with 16 bases between. The chain's CDR3 is CASSESFGTLDEKLFF. The CDR3 DNA reads as TGTGCCAGCAGTGAATCGTTTGGGACACTTGATGAAAAACTGTTTTTT.

The CDR3 sequence is CASSLGDSRPYSPLHF. The CDR3, as DNA: TGCGCCAGCAGCCTCGGGGACAGTCGGCCTTACTCACCCCTCCACTTT. The chain combines TRBV5-1 with TRBJ1-6; TRBD1 aligns across 7 bases. Germline trimming cut 4 bases from V and 10 bases from J; bases unmatched to any gene: 14. The CDR3 is 16 amino acids. Germline CDR1 is SGHRS and CDR2 is YFSETQ.

This clone was counted a single time. The chain links TRBV19 to TRBJ1-1, with a tentative D call TRBD1 (5 bases). CDR3 length: 14 amino acids. CDR1 is LNHDA, CDR2 SQIVND, per germline (reference sequence). With 1 base removed from V and 1 base from J, the gap between germline ends came to 7 bases. CDR3 sequence reads: CASSIVGTNTEAFF. CDR3 in DNA: TGTGCCAGTAGTATAGTAGGGACGAACACTGAAGCTTTCTTT.

In DNA, the CDR3 is TGTGCCACCCTCAGGGAGATGAACACTGAAGCTTTCTTT. This translates into CATLREMNTEAFF. The chain employs TRBV12-3 or TRBV12-4 and TRBJ1-1, with a tentative D call TRBD1 (5 bases). This CDR3 comprises 13 residues. Trimming shortened V by 10 bases and J by 0 bases, and 12 bases separated the two germline ends.